The 25 T cell receptor beta chains below all came from one sample that was sequenced in a study of memory CD4+ T cells and cytomegalovirus serostatus (dated by TCRdb to between 2018 and 2021). The library was made by the immunoSEQ multiplex PCR assay. This immuneACCESS table, as held by TCRdb, lists in-frame sequences with V and J called but not all clones. Of the missing ones, under half trace to an unresolved V gene in checked studies; the others have no known cause. The sample data list around 53,000 clones, and 80% of these were observed just once. Clones ranked in the top ten supply roughly 1.4% of the sample. Single viable CD3+CD4+CD8-CD45RO+ cells were sorted as memory CD4+ T cells on a FACSAria II. Sample: memory CD4+ T cells from blood. These receptors originate from an adult in good health and CMV-seropositive.

This clone was seen once. The rearrangement joins TRBV11-2 to TRBJ1-3, with no clear D. The CDR3 totals 16 residues. Germline lookup yields CDR1 SGHAT and CDR2 FQNNGV. Trimming left V 2 bases short and J 0 bases short, with 11 bases between. The CDR3 region is CASSLQWAGSGNTIYF. The CDR3 DNA reads TGTGCCAGCAGCTTACAGTGGGCCGGCTCTGGAAACACCATATATTTT.

The V call is TRBV7-8, the J call TRBJ2-1, with TRBD1 as a possible D gene (6 bases). From germline, CDR1 is SGHVS and CDR2 FQNEAQ. This CDR3 comprises 15 residues. Trimming shortened V by 1 base and J by 8 bases, and 15 bases separated the two germline ends. For the CDR3, the DNA is TGTGCCAGCAGCTTAGAGAGGGGGTATTTCCATGAGCAGTTCTTC. Its translation: CASSLERGYFHEQFF.

This clone was picked up a small number of times. The rearrangement links TRBV6-6 to TRBJ1-6; D is perhaps TRBD1 (5 bases). Per the germline V gene, CDR1 is MNHNY and CDR2 is SVGAGI (reference sequence). Trimming pared 8 bases from V and 3 bases from J, leaving 14 bases between. This CDR3 contains 15 residues. The CDR3 is CASGRGALYNSPLHF. CDR3 coding DNA: TGTGCCAGCGGCAGAGGGGCGCTCTATAATTCACCCCTCCACTTT.

This clone was counted a single time. V and J are TRBV6-5 and TRBJ2-7; D call uncertain. The CDR3 runs 13 residues. Looked up from germline, CDR1 is MNHEY and CDR2 is SVGAGI. With 4 bases removed from V and 2 bases from J, the gap between germline ends came to 9 bases. CDR3 amino acids: CASSSSQTYEQYF. The CDR3 DNA reads as TGTGCCAGCAGTTCCAGCCAGACCTACGAGCAGTACTTC.

The chain carries TRBV30 and TRBJ1-6; D gene unclear. V shed 4 bases and J shed 3 bases, with 19 bases lying between them. CDR1 is GTSNPN and CDR2 is SVGIG in the germline V gene (reference sequence). The CDR3 is made up of 17 amino acids. This chain's CDR3 is CAWNLDRGTNYNSPLHF. Written as DNA, the CDR3 is TGTGCCTGGAACCTCGACCGGGGAACGAACTATAATTCACCCCTCCACTTT.

The chain recombines TRBV29-1 with TRBJ1-1; D is undetermined. Germline V lookup: CDR1 SQVTM, CDR2 ANQGSEA. The V and J ends lost 4 bases and 1 base respectively, with 10 bases between them. This CDR3 has 13 residues. CDR3 amino acids: CSVVVSGNTEAFF. The CDR3 DNA is TGCAGCGTTGTGGTTTCTGGGAACACTGAAGCTTTCTTT.

The chain combines TRBV30 with TRBJ2-3; perhaps TRBD2 as D (5 bases). This CDR3 comprises 14 residues. The V gene's germline CDR1 is GTSNPN and CDR2 SVGIG (reference sequence). The V and J ends lost 8 bases and 0 bases respectively, with 15 bases between them. The CDR3 region is CAQRGLTSTDTQYF. CDR3 in DNA: TGTGCCCAGAGAGGGTTAACAAGCACAGATACGCAGTATTTT.

The V and J genes are TRBV19 and TRBJ1-2, with D perhaps matching TRBD1 (6 bases). Germline V gene data show CDR1 as LNHDA and CDR2 as SQIVND (reference sequence). This CDR3 is built from 16 residues. Between the trimmed V and J ends, which lost 1 base and 0 bases, there was a span of 12 bases. Here the CDR3 reads CASSIGGQPSNYGYTF. CDR3 DNA sequence: TGTGCCAGTAGTATAGGCGGACAGCCTTCTAACTATGGCTACACCTTC.

The CDR3 nucleotides are TGTGCCAGTGGACGGTATAGCAATCAGCCCCAGCATTTT. Amino acids: CASGRYSNQPQHF. This rearrangement joins TRBV6-1 to TRBJ1-5; D is ambiguous. Germline loops: CDR1 MNHNS, CDR2 SASEGT. The CDR3 length is 13 residues. With 9 bases removed from V and 0 bases from J, the gap between germline ends came to 9 bases.

This chain uses TRBV19 with TRBJ1-2; TRBD1 matches at 8 bases. Germline assignment: CDR1 LNHDA and CDR2 SQIVND (reference sequence). The CDR3 has 14 residues. V gave up 6 bases and J gave up 3 bases; unmatched junction bases: 6. The CDR3 region is CASRARTGHYGYTF. DNA of the CDR3: TGTGCCAGTAGGGCCCGGACAGGGCACTATGGCTACACCTTC.

This chain joins TRBV4-3 and TRBJ2-3; 10 bases are shared with TRBD1. This CDR3 is 16 amino acids long. Germline-derived CDR1 and CDR2 are LGHNA and YSLEER. Trimming cost V 0 bases and J 4 bases; bases outside gene matches: 4. CDR3 loop: CASSQEGQGIPDTQYF. In nucleotides, the CDR3 is TGCGCCAGCAGCCAAGAGGGACAGGGGATCCCAGATACGCAGTATTTT.

The rearrangement joins TRBV27 to TRBJ2-3; 13 nucleotides match TRBD2. Germline loops: CDR1 MNHEY, CDR2 SMNVEV (reference sequence). The length of the CDR3 is 19 residues. J gave up 2 bases and V 8 bases, and 16 bases lay outside the gene matches. For the CDR3, the DNA is TGTGCCAGCGCGAAAACTAGCGGGAGGGCGGGGAGAGACACAGATACGCAGTATTTT. As protein: CASAKTSGRAGRDTDTQYF.

This clone appeared a single time. The V and J genes are TRBV7-3 and TRBJ2-3; the D gene could be TRBD1 or TRBD2 (5 bases each). The germline V gene has CDR1 SGHTA and CDR2 FQGTGA. Trimming shortened V by 5 bases and J by 2 bases, and 17 bases separated the two germline ends. The length of the CDR3 is 16 residues. CDR3 loop: CASSLGRRESTDTQYF. In nucleotides, the CDR3 is TGTGCCAGCAGCCTAGGCCGCAGGGAGTCCACAGATACGCAGTATTTT. The full variable domain, in which reference TRBV7-3 and TRBJ2-3 provide the parts outside the CDR3, is GAGVSQTPSNKVTEKGKYVELRCDPISGHTALYWYRQSLGQGPEFLIYFQGTGAADDSGLPNDRFFAVRPEGSVSTLKIQRTERGDSAVYLCASSLGRRESTDTQYFGPGTRLTVL.

The V call is TRBV9, the J call TRBJ2-3; 8 positions agree with TRBD2. This CDR3 has 16 residues. Trimming cost V 0 bases and J 4 bases; bases outside gene matches: 7. Germline V gene sequence: CDR1 SGDLS, CDR2 YYNGEE. CDR3 DNA: TGTGCCAGCAGCGTAGTCGGGAGGGCCGATTCAGATACGCAGTATTTT. Translating gives CASSVVGRADSDTQYF.

The V gene is TRBV6-1, the J gene TRBJ2-3; tentative D call: TRBD1 (6 bases). Looked up from germline, CDR1 is MNHNS and CDR2 is SASEGT. The V gene lost 4 bases and the J gene lost 5 bases, with 10 bases spanning the gap. This CDR3 has 13 amino acids. The CDR3 nucleotides read TGTGCCAGCAGTGTAGCAGGGGAAGATACGCAGTATTTT. Residues: CASSVAGEDTQYF.

The J gene is TRBJ2-1, the V gene TRBV9, with TRBD2 identical over 7 bases. The CDR3 extends over 16 amino acids. V shed 0 bases, J shed 7 bases, and the junction held 10 bases outside the gene matches. Germline V gives CDR1 SGDLS, CDR2 YYNGEE. CDR3: CASSVGPAGDVNEQFF. In DNA form, the CDR3 reads TGTGCCAGCAGCGTAGGTCCCGCGGGAGATGTTAATGAGCAGTTCTTC.

The gene calls are TRBV19 and TRBJ2-1, with D tentatively TRBD2 (6 bases). Germline lookup yields CDR1 LNHDA and CDR2 SQIVND (reference sequence). Trimming cost V 1 base and J 1 base, with 17 bases left between them. This CDR3 has 18 residues. CDR3 coding DNA: TGTGCCAGTAGTATAGGCCCCTTTGGTAGCGGTTCCTACAATGAGCAGTTCTTC. It yields the protein CASSIGPFGSGSYNEQFF.

This clone was seen only a few times. The chain employs TRBV9 and TRBJ1-1, with D uncertain. CDR3 length: 13 amino acids. V was shortened by 4 bases and J by 0 bases, with 7 bases between the two germline ends. From germline, CDR1 is SGDLS and CDR2 YYNGEE. CDR3 sequence reads: CASSPGVNTEAFF. As DNA, the CDR3 is TGTGCCAGCAGCCCCGGGGTGAACACTGAAGCTTTCTTT.

The chain uses TRBV9 and TRBJ1-2; D call uncertain. The ends were cut back, 0 bases at V and 0 bases at J, with 12 bases in the middle. Germline V CDR1 and CDR2: SGDLS, YYNGEE. The CDR3 runs 16 residues. The CDR3 DNA sequence: TGTGCCAGCAGCGTAGTCGGAGATGGACCTAACTATGGCTACACCTTC. Its protein product is CASSVVGDGPNYGYTF.

A single count supports this clone. The chain links TRBV4-2 to TRBJ2-3; 13 bases are a match to TRBD2. V dropped 4 bases and J dropped 3; count of bases not matched to a gene: 4. CDR1 and CDR2 (germline): LGHNA, YNFKEQ. The CDR3 spans 16 residues. The CDR3 spells CASSPTSGGFTDTQYF. The CDR3 DNA sequence: TGTGCCAGCAGCCCGACTAGCGGGGGGTTTACAGATACGCAGTATTTT.

V gene TRBV18 combines with J gene TRBJ2-3, with a tentative D call TRBD2 (5 bases). Germline V gene lookup returns CDR1 KGHSH and CDR2 LQKENI. Trimming removed 0 bases at V and 8 bases at J, with 6 bases between. The CDR3 covers 12 residues. CDR3 DNA sequence: TGTGCCAGCTCACCACCAAGCGGTACGCAGTATTTT. Protein: CASSPPSGTQYF.

This chain uses TRBV6-1 with TRBJ1-1; no firm D call. The CDR3 sequence is 15 residues long. CDR1 and CDR2 (germline): MNHNS, SASEGT. V was pared by 3 bases and J by 2 bases, with 13 bases between. CDR3 in amino acids: CASSDLHSTNTEAFF. In DNA, the CDR3 is TGTGCCAGCAGTGATCTTCACAGTACTAACACTGAAGCTTTCTTT.

The sample holds a few counts of this clone. J is TRBJ1-1 and V is TRBV5-5, with D unclear. The CDR3 is made up of 12 amino acids. Germline V lookup: CDR1 SGHKS, CDR2 YYEKEE (reference sequence). The V end was cut by 2 bases, the J end by 5 bases, with 7 bases between. The CDR3: CASSFMTTEAFF. In nucleotides, the CDR3 is TGTGCCAGCAGCTTCATGACGACTGAAGCTTTCTTT.

The V call is TRBV19, the J call TRBJ2-1; 9 bases map to TRBD2. The germline gives CDR1 LNHDA, CDR2 SQIVND (reference sequence). This CDR3 is built from 15 residues. The trim removed 6 bases at V and 7 bases at J, leaving 10 bases unmatched. CDR3 in amino acids: CASRLAAGGSNEQFF. CDR3 coding DNA: TGTGCCAGTAGGCTCGCAGCGGGAGGTAGTAATGAGCAGTTCTTC.

The V call is TRBV13, the J call TRBJ2-1; no firm D call. CDR1 PRHDT and CDR2 FYEKMQ come from the germline V gene (reference sequence). The CDR3 has 17 amino acids. V was clipped by 5 bases and J by 9 bases, with 26 bases between them. The CDR3 protein is CASSLSPAKPNAGEQFF. CDR3 DNA: TGTGCCAGCAGCCTCTCTCCGGCAAAACCCAATGCAGGTGAGCAGTTCTTC.